This T cell receptor (beta chain) was profiled in a study of IL-17A CD8 T cells in psoriatic arthritis synovium. Background for the entire study: The study aimed to define the phenotype, molecular profile and function of synovial IL-17A+CD8+ T cells in psoriatic arthritis pathogenesis.

As for this clone: Its recognized antigen is unknown. No clone much larger than this one lies a single base away; base qualities are absent.

Beyond this particular receptor, the publication reports: Although some individual clones took up over 4.5% of the repertoire, most synovial CD8+ subsets stayed polyclonal. Only a few patients were included in the TCR sequencing, a limited sample size that the authors acknowledged. Because no psoriatic arthritis synovial tissue samples were available, cells were taken from synovial fluid instead of synovial tissue.

Synovial fluid effusions were aspirated from actively inflamed joints of psoriatic arthritis patients. For each patient, synovial fluid served as the source from which three memory CD8+ T cell populations were isolated by sorting: Tc1 cells (IL-17A-IFNgamma+), Tc17 cells (IL-17A+) and the bulk memory fraction, allowing their TCR repertoires to be compared. The Classification of Psoriatic Arthritis Study Group (CASPAR) criteria were met by the psoriatic arthritis patients. Bulk memory CD8+ T cells were sorted as CD45RA-CD27+/- plus CD45RA+CD27- cells. TCRbeta sequencing was performed on sorted synovial fluid CD8+ T cell subsets from three patients with psoriatic arthritis. After isolation with Lymphoprep, synovial fluid mononuclear cells were cryopreserved in liquid nitrogen until use. Cryopreservation medium contained approximately 50% fetal calf serum and around 10% dimethyl sulfoxide. After DNA extraction (Qiagen), TCRbeta V-D-J rearrangements underwent bias-controlled amplification and then high-throughput sequencing (immunoSEQ; Adaptive Biotech). Regarding the original processing steps: The immunoSEQ Analyzer platform was used to analyze productive sequences at the sequence level. Clonality was calculated as 1 minus Pielou's evenness, with values ranging from 0 (highly polyclonal) to 1 (monoclonal). The Morisita index, which runs from 0 (no similarity) to 1 (complete similarity), was used to measure repertoire overlap between subsets. As stored in TCRdb, this immuneACCESS dataset retains in-frame rearrangements with V and J assigned. A fraction of the clones does not appear; measured against another copy, unresolved V genes explain less than half of the discrepancy, and the remainder lacks a known reason. The DNA was the basis for D and trimming; V, J and clone size are from that table. The sample table lists 1,700 or so clones, approximately 70% of them with a count of one. 8.5% to 10% of the sample is held by the ten biggest clonotypes.

V lost 4 bases and J lost 6 bases, and the count of bases not matched to a germline gene is 10. The CDR3 has 15 amino acids, counting the end cysteine and phenylalanine. Just the 45-base CDR3 DNA is kept, in frame starting at base 1. According to the germline V gene, CDR1 reads SNHLY and CDR2 reads FYNNEI. Sequenced sample: memory CD8+ T cells from synovial fluid. The cell subset or site label corresponds to: bulk memory CD8+ T cells (CD45RA-CD27+/- and CD45RA+CD27-). The sequence came from a human donor with psoriatic arthritis. The sequence is built from TRBV2 and TRBJ2-7, with 9 central nucleotides matching TRBD1. The DNA reads as follows: TGTGCCAGCAGTGTGGGACAGGGCCCCTTGGTCGAGCAGTACTTC. Its amino acids are CASSVGQGPLVEQYF.